A single T cell receptor (beta chain) is shown here with its context. Its antigen specificity is not known. One junction end does not reproduce the germline sequence, and a read error may be involved. The CDR3 spans 15 residues, from the cysteine through the phenylalanine. Only CDR3 DNA remains: 45 bases, in frame from the first base. CDR1 and CDR2 are drawn from the germline V gene: SNHLY, FYNNEI. TCRbeta CDR3 regions were amplified from genomic DNA by means of the immunoSEQ Assay, a bias-controlled multiplex PCR. The study's own analysis went as follows. Nucleated cell counts per sample were estimated from amplification of reference gene primers within the assay. To quantify the absolute abundance of each unique TCRbeta CDR3 rearrangement, sequence reads were collapsed and filtered. For each sample, productive Simpson clonality was calculated as the square root of Simpson's diversity index over productive rearrangements. TCRdb took this table from immuneACCESS and kept in-frame rearrangements with V and J called. Such tables lack part of the clones; where checked against another copy, unresolved V genes explain under half of the gap, and the rest is unexplained. The V and J calls and clone size are taken from that table; D and trimming were inferred from the DNA. This sample lists about 89,000 clones; about 96% were detected once. Roughly 4% of the sample lies in the top ten.

This entry belongs to a study of blood T cell repertoires in COVID-19 (dated by TCRdb to 2018 to 2020). Regarding the research as a whole: The collaborator samples originated in the United States, Italy and Spain and spanned the acute and convalescent phases of COVID-19. The prospective study material was composed of cDNA or gDNA derived from T cells, B-cell-depleted T cells, or PBMCs. The dataset comprised deeply sampled blood TCRbeta repertoires from subjects exposed to, actively infected with, or recovered from COVID-19. The repertoires were made available in a free public database intended to serve as a resource for research on the immune response to SARS-CoV-2. Samples were obtained from the ongoing ImmuneRACE study (first 160 participants) and from roughly 1,300 subjects provided by 6 global collaborators. The sample metadata nearly always contained a de-identified subject ID, COVID-19 status, age in years and sex. Where available, HLA class I and class II types were taken from metadata supplied by the sample provider and were not determined by assay-based typing.

The collaborating institutions used their own protocols to collect whole blood in K2EDTA tubes. For TCRbeta analysis, collaborators shipped samples as frozen whole blood, isolated PBMCs, or DNA extracted from either of those sample types. Findings and caveats that apply to the study as a whole: The amount of clinical and demographic metadata varied by source and participant and was provided uncurated.

Sequencing was performed on peripheral blood. The receptor comes from a human donor with active COVID-19. The donor label of this sample is uncertain. This receptor chain uses TRBV2 and TRBJ2-7; 7 junctional bases match TRBD1. The nucleotide sequence reads as follows: TGTGCCAGCAGTGAATTTTCGACTACCGACAGGGCCTCTTCCTTC. Its translation reads: CASSEFSTTDRASSF.